These 6 T cell receptor beta chains were sequenced from one sample in a study of shared clonotypes between healthy human individuals. Positive CCR7 selection of CD45RO-negative cells yielded the naive CD8 cells, and terminally differentiated effector memory CD45RA+ cells were excluded. Here immunoSEQ multiplex PCR was the method, and the copy in TCRdb shows in-frame clones only, minus some. The sample includes millions of clones, about 93% seen only once; the top ten take more than 1.5%. Specimen: naive CD8+ T cells from PBMCs. The receptor source for this set is a man between 18 and 29 years old in good health. Some clones in this sample may be carry-over from other donors' samples.

V gene TRBV29-1 combines with J gene TRBJ2-1; D is ambiguous. The germline gives CDR1 SQVTM, CDR2 ANQGSEA. V lost 7 bases to trimming and J lost 5 bases, with 6 bases between them. This CDR3 region has 10 residues. In DNA form, the CDR3 reads TGCAGCGCGCAAAACAATGAGCAGTTCTTC. Translated, it gives CSAQNNEQFF.

The rearrangement uses TRBV6-1 and TRBJ1-1, with D perhaps TRBD1 (5 bases). Per the germline V gene, CDR1 is MNHNS and CDR2 is SASEGT. V shed 8 bases and J shed 0 bases, with 16 bases lying between them. The CDR3 runs 15 residues. The CDR3 reads CASPRDRNLNTEAFF. CDR3 coding DNA: TGTGCCAGCCCTCGGGACCGCAACCTGAACACTGAAGCTTTCTTT.

The chain couples TRBV19 to TRBJ2-5; 8 bases align to TRBD2. CDR3 length equals 15 residues. CDR1 and CDR2 from the germline V gene are LNHDA and SQIVND (reference sequence). Losses at the gene ends were 3 bases for V and 1 base for J; bases not matched to a gene: 4. For the CDR3, the DNA is TGTGCCAGTAGTATCAGCGGGAGCTTCCAAGAGACCCAGTACTTC. It is translated as CASSISGSFQETQYF.

The chain employs TRBV13 and TRBJ2-7; 15 nucleotides match TRBD2. After removal of 1 base from V and 4 bases from J, the junction contained 2 bases not matched to a gene. Germline-derived CDR1 and CDR2 are PRHDT and FYEKMQ (reference sequence). The CDR3 loop spans 16 amino acids. The CDR3 protein is CASSLEGTSGRYEQYF. CDR3 sequence (DNA): TGTGCCAGCAGCTTAGAGGGGACTAGCGGGAGGTACGAGCAGTACTTC.

The V call is TRBV11-2, the J call TRBJ2-1, with D perhaps given as TRBD1 or TRBD2 (5 bases each). With 1 base removed from V and 4 bases from J, the gap between germline ends came to 17 bases. This CDR3 spans 17 amino acids. Per the germline V gene, CDR1 is SGHAT and CDR2 is FQNNGV. The CDR3, as DNA: TGTGCCAGCAGCTTAGTAGCGCCGGGACGGGTTTACAATGAGCAGTTCTTC. This codes for CASSLVAPGRVYNEQFF.

CDR3 residues: CASGSFNTLRTEAFF. The CDR3 DNA reads as TGTGCCAGCGGGTCATTTAATACTCTTCGGACTGAAGCTTTCTTT. V usage is TRBV6-5 and J usage is TRBJ1-1; D is unclear. V was shortened by 8 bases and J by 5 bases, with 21 bases between the two germline ends. The germline V gene encodes CDR1 MNHEY and CDR2 SVGAGI. The CDR3 spans 15 residues.